These 24 T cell receptor beta chains were sequenced from one sample in a study of T cell responses to AZD1222 COVID-19 vaccine. Sequenced by immunoSEQ multiplex PCR; TCRdb stores in-frame clones only, minus some. The table records more than 150,000 clones, 75% to 90% of them present only once. The sequences come from peripheral blood, collected 28 days after the second AZD1222 dose. These receptors were obtained from an adult who received the AZD1222 COVID-19 vaccine.

The chain recombines TRBV7-9 with TRBJ2-1; D tentatively reads TRBD1 or TRBD2 (6 bases each). The V gene lost 5 bases and the J gene lost 6 bases, with 14 bases spanning the gap. The CDR3 is made up of 14 amino acids. CDR1 is SEHNR and CDR2 is FQNEAQ in the germline V gene (reference sequence). As DNA, the CDR3 is TGTGCCAGCAGCCCGGAGGGGGTTGGCAATGAGCAGTTCTTC. As protein: CASSPEGVGNEQFF. The variable domain in full, completed from reference TRBV7-9 and TRBJ2-1, reads DTGVSQNPRHKITKRGQNVTFRCDPISEHNRLYWYRQTLGQGPEFLTYFQNEAQLEKSRLLSDRFSAERPKGSFSTLEIQRTEQGDSAMYLCASSPEGVGNEQFFGPGTRLTVL.

This clone has a single count. V usage is TRBV3-1 (or the pseudogene TRBV3-2) and J usage is TRBJ1-1; D gene unclear. The germline V gene encodes CDR1 LGHDT and CDR2 YNNKEL (reference sequence). The CDR3 totals 17 residues. Trimming removed 2 bases from V and 1 base from J, with 17 bases in between. The CDR3 DNA follows: TGTGCCAGCAGCCAAACTAGGACCCCCGAACCGAACACTGAAGCTTTCTTT. Translated, it gives CASSQTRTPEPNTEAFF.

This chain joins TRBV7-3 and TRBJ2-1; a weak D match, TRBD1 (7 bases). The CDR3 contains 14 residues. The germline V gene has CDR1 SGHTA and CDR2 FQGTGA. Deletions cut 5 bases from V and 8 bases from J, with 16 bases between. CDR3 region: CASSIRLGGDEQFF. CDR3 bases: TGTGCCAGCAGCATCCGACTAGGGGGCGATGAGCAGTTCTTC. Full variable domain (missing parts from reference TRBV7-3 and TRBJ2-1): GAGVSQTPSNKVTEKGKYVELRCDPISGHTALYWYRQSLGQGPEFLIYFQGTGAADDSGLPNDRFFAVRPEGSVSTLKIQRTERGDSAVYLCASSIRLGGDEQFFGPGTRLTVL.

CDR3 protein: CASSDSSARRAYNEQFF. CDR3 in DNA: TGTGCCAGCAGCGACTCTAGCGCCCGGAGGGCCTACAATGAGCAGTTCTTC. The V call is TRBV3-1 (or the pseudogene TRBV3-2), the J call TRBJ2-1, with a possible D match to TRBD2 (6 bases). Trimming removed 5 bases at V and 2 bases at J, with 19 bases between. The CDR3 sequence is 17 residues long. Germline V gene sequence: CDR1 LGHDT, CDR2 YNNKEL (reference sequence).

The rearrangement uses TRBV6-5 and TRBJ1-5; D not resolved. The CDR3 totals 15 residues. Trimming took off 6 bases at V and 1 base at J, with 13 bases between the two ends. Germline V CDR1 and CDR2: MNHEY, SVGAGI. The CDR3, as DNA: TGTGCCAGCAGCCTCCGGCAAGGGAGCAATCAGCCCCAGCATTTT. Its translation: CASSLRQGSNQPQHF.

The chain employs TRBV4-1 and TRBJ1-2; D may be TRBD1 (5 bases). V lost 3 bases and J 4 bases, leaving 24 bases between the germline ends. The CDR3 length is 18 residues. Per the germline V gene, CDR1 is MGHRA and CDR2 is YSYEKL. Here the CDR3 reads CASSQTAGRQALPYGYTF. The CDR3 nucleotides are TGCGCCAGCAGCCAGACAGCAGGGAGGCAGGCACTTCCCTATGGCTACACCTTC.

CDR3 region: CASSSLPGQGNTEAFF. The CDR3 DNA sequence: TGTGCCAGCAGTTCCCTTCCCGGACAGGGGAACACTGAAGCTTTCTTT. The rearrangement joins TRBV6-2 or TRBV6-3 to TRBJ1-1, with 8 bases lining up with TRBD1. The CDR3 is made up of 16 amino acids. V dropped 4 bases and J dropped 1; count of bases not matched to a gene: 8. Per germline, CDR1 MNHEY and CDR2 SVGEGT.

V is TRBV20-1 and J is TRBJ1-1; the match to TRBD1 covers 10 bases. CDR3 size: 14 residues. CDR1 and CDR2 (germline): DFQATT, SNEGSKA (reference sequence). The junction had 8 bases not matched to a gene; V was cut back by 3 bases and J by 7 bases. This CDR3 reads CSASLRQGAVEAFF. The DNA for the CDR3 is TGCAGTGCTAGTTTGCGACAGGGGGCTGTTGAAGCTTTCTTT.

The chain joins TRBV7-2 to TRBJ1-2, with a possible D match to TRBD1 (6 bases). This CDR3 has 15 residues. V was clipped by 3 bases and J by 6 bases, with 17 bases between them. Germline V gene data show CDR1 as SGHTA and CDR2 as FQGNSA. The CDR3: CASSFRGPEGHGYTF. The CDR3 DNA reads TGTGCCAGCAGCTTCCGGGGGCCTGAGGGCCATGGCTACACCTTC.

This clone was detected once. The rearrangement joins TRBV29-1 to TRBJ2-1, with a tentative D call TRBD2 (6 bases). The CDR3 totals 13 residues. Per germline, CDR1 SQVTM and CDR2 ANQGSEA. The V gene lost 5 bases and the J gene lost 2 bases, with 10 bases spanning the gap. For the CDR3, the DNA is TGCAGCGTTCGGGGGTTGGCCTACAATGAGCAGTTCTTC. Translation gives CSVRGLAYNEQFF.

The CDR3 DNA follows: TGTGCCAGTACTAGCGGACAGACCAATGAGCAGTTCTTC. The encoded protein is CASTSGQTNEQFF. The rearrangement uses TRBV19 and TRBJ2-1; D may be TRBD2 (7 bases). With 7 bases removed from V and 6 bases from J, the gap between germline ends came to 13 bases. Germline CDR1 and CDR2: LNHDA and SQIVND (reference sequence). CDR3 length: 13 residues.

J is TRBJ1-1 and V is TRBV2; 8 nucleotides align to TRBD1. Trimming at V came to 4 bases and at J to 6 bases, leaving 10 bases not matched to a gene. The CDR3 has 15 residues. CDR1 and CDR2 (germline): SNHLY, FYNNEI. The CDR3 DNA reads TGTGCCAGCAGTGGAATACAGGGGGTTGGAGCTGAAGCTTTCTTT. This sequence encodes CASSGIQGVGAEAFF.

The chain links TRBV19 to TRBJ2-4, with D unclear. Germline V gene lookup returns CDR1 LNHDA and CDR2 SQIVND (reference sequence). The CDR3 has 16 residues. V lost 3 bases, J lost 0 bases, and 12 bases lay in between. The CDR3 region has the DNA TGTGCCAGTAGTATTGACGCGGTCGTAGCCAAAAACATTCAGTACTTC. As protein: CASSIDAVVAKNIQYF.

The gene calls are TRBV27 and TRBJ1-5; TRBD1 aligns across 7 bases. CDR3 length: 14 amino acids. CDR1 is MNHEY, CDR2 SMNVEV, per germline (reference sequence). Trimming cost V 5 bases and J 5 bases; bases outside gene matches: 6. The DNA for the CDR3 is TGTGCCAGCAGTATGACAGGGAGTCATCAGCCCCAGCATTTT. Its protein product is CASSMTGSHQPQHF.

The chain carries TRBV27 and TRBJ2-7, with D perhaps matching TRBD1 (5 bases). Germline V gene lookup returns CDR1 MNHEY and CDR2 SMNVEV (reference sequence). The length of the CDR3 is 11 residues. This CDR3 reads CGTGLPYEQYF. The CDR3 coding sequence is TGTGGAACAGGCCTTCCCTACGAGCAGTACTTC.

CDR3 amino acids: CASGRGQYNSPLHF. The CDR3 nucleotides are TGTGCCAGCGGACGAGGACAATATAATTCACCCCTCCACTTT. The chain links TRBV14 to TRBJ1-6; maybe TRBD1 (5 bases). The CDR3 extends over 14 amino acids. V was pared by 8 bases and J by 4 bases, with 12 bases between. CDR1 and CDR2 from the germline V gene are SGHDN and FVKESK.

V gene TRBV5-1 combines with J gene TRBJ1-1; D perhaps matches TRBD1 (5 bases). The CDR3 covers 18 residues. Germline loops: CDR1 SGHRS, CDR2 YFSETQ. The ends were cut back, 0 bases at V and 0 bases at J, with 18 bases in the middle. The CDR3: CASSLEIRGKRMNTEAFF. DNA of the CDR3: TGCGCCAGCAGCTTGGAAATAAGGGGAAAGCGGATGAACACTGAAGCTTTCTTT.

The V call is TRBV6-1, the J call TRBJ1-5; 7 nucleotides agree with TRBD1. From germline, CDR1 is MNHNS and CDR2 SASEGT. The CDR3 is made up of 16 amino acids. V lost 2 bases and J lost 4; bases outside the gene matches: 8. In DNA, the CDR3 is TGTGCCAGCAGTGAAAGGGGGCGCGGATCGAATCAGCCCCAGCATTTT. Translation: CASSERGRGSNQPQHF.

J is TRBJ2-7 and V is TRBV7-9; TRBD1 matches at 9 bases. V trimming: 1 base; J trimming: 1 base; junction bases outside the gene matches: 5. The CDR3 covers 16 residues. CDR1 is SEHNR, CDR2 FQNEAQ, per germline (reference sequence). The CDR3 DNA follows: TGTGCCAGCAGCTTAGTCATTGGGACAGGGTCCTACGAGCAGTACTTC. Amino acids: CASSLVIGTGSYEQYF.

The genes are TRBV7-9 and TRBJ2-2; D unresolved. This CDR3 has 15 amino acids. V lost 5 bases and J 0 bases, leaving 10 bases between the germline ends. Germline CDR1 and CDR2: SEHNR and FQNEAQ (reference sequence). The CDR3 nucleotides are TGTGCCAGCAGCCGCCGGACGTCGAACACCGGGGAGCTGTTTTTT. It codes for CASSRRTSNTGELFF.

The genes are TRBV19 and TRBJ2-4, with TRBD1 matching 9 bases. The germline V gene has CDR1 LNHDA and CDR2 SQIVND (reference sequence). V was pared by 1 base and J by 8 bases, with 15 bases of the junction left unmatched. This CDR3 is built from 18 residues. As DNA, the CDR3 is TGTGCCAGTAGTATAGGCCGAACCCCCGGGACAGGGCTTGACATTCAGTACTTC. It yields the protein CASSIGRTPGTGLDIQYF.

This chain uses TRBV25-1 with TRBJ2-2; 14 nucleotides match TRBD2. The germline V gene encodes CDR1 MGHDK and CDR2 SYGVNS. CDR3 length equals 16 residues. Germline trimming cut 8 bases from V and 1 base from J; bases unmatched to any gene: 3. The CDR3 sequence is CASGLAGGRNTGELFF. CDR3 sequence (DNA): TGTGCCAGCGGACTAGCGGGAGGCAGGAACACCGGGGAGCTGTTTTTT.

The chain carries TRBV3-1 (or the pseudogene TRBV3-2) and TRBJ2-6; D gene unclear. The CDR3 is 14 amino acids. V was pared by 5 bases and J by 2 bases, with 7 bases between. In germline, CDR1 is LGHDT, CDR2 YNNKEL (reference sequence). CDR3 bases: TGTGCCAGCAGCTCTAACACTGGGGCCAACGTCCTGACTTTC. Amino acids: CASSSNTGANVLTF.

The chain couples TRBV28 to TRBJ1-5; unclear D gene. Trimming removed 3 bases at V and 6 bases at J, with 12 bases between. The CDR3 runs 14 residues. From germline, CDR1 is MDHEN and CDR2 SYDVKM. CDR3 nucleotides: TGTGCCAGCAGTTTTTCCGGGTTTCCTCAGCCCCAGCATTTT. Amino acid sequence: CASSFSGFPQPQHF.